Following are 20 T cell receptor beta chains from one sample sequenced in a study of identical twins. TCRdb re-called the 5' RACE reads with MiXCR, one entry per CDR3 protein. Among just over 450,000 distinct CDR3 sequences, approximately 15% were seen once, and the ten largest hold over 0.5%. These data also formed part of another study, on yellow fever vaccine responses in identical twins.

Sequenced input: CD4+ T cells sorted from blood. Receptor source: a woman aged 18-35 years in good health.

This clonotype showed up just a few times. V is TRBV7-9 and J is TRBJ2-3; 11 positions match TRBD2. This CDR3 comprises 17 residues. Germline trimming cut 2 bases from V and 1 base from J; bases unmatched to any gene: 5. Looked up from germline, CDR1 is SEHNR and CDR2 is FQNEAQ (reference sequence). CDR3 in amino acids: CASSLPRGLAGTDTQYF. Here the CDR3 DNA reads TGTGCCAGCAGCTTACCAAGGGGACTAGCGGGCACAGATACGCAGTATTTT. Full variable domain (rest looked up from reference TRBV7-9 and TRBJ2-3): DTGVSQNPRHKITKRGQNVTFRCDPISEHNRLYWYRQTLGQGPEFLTYFQNEAQLEKSRLLSDRFSAERPKGSFSTLEIQRTEQGDSAMYLCASSLPRGLAGTDTQYFGPGTRLTVL.

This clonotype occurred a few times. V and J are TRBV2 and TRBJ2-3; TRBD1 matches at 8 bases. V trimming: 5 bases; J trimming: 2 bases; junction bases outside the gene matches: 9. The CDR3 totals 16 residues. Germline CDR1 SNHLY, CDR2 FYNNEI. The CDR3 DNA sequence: TGTGCCAGCAGTCCCGGACAGGGTTCCCTCACAGATACGCAGTATTTT. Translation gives CASSPGQGSLTDTQYF.

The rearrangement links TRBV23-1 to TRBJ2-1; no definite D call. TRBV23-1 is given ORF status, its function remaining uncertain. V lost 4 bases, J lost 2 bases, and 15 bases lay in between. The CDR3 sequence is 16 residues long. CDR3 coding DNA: TGCGCCAGCAGTCTCACGCGAGCGAAGCCCTACAATGAGCAGTTCTTC. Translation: CASSLTRAKPYNEQFF.

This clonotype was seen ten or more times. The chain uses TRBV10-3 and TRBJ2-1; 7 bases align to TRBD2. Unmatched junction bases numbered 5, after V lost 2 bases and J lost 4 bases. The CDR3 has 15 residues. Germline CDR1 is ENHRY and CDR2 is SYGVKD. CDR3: CAISEGGESYNEQFF. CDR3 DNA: TGTGCCATCAGTGAGGGGGGGGAGAGTTACAATGAGCAGTTCTTC.

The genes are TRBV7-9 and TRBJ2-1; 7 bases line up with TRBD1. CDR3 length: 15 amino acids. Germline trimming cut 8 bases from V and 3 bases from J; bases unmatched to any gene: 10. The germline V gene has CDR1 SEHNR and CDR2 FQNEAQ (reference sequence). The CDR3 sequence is CASHGTGQSYNEQFF. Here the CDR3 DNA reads TGTGCCAGCCATGGGACGGGACAGAGCTACAATGAGCAGTTCTTC.

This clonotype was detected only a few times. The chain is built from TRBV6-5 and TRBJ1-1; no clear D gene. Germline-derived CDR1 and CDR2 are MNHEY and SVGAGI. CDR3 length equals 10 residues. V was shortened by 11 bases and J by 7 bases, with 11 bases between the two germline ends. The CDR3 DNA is TGTGCCGGCCAGGAGATTGAAGCTTTCTTT. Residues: CAGQEIEAFF.

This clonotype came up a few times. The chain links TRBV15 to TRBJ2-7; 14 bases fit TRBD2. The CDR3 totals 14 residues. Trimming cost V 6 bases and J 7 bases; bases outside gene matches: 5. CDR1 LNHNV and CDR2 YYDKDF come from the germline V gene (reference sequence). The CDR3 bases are TGTGCCACCAGGACTAGCGGGGGGGCGAGAGAGCAGTACTTC. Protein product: CATRTSGGAREQYF.

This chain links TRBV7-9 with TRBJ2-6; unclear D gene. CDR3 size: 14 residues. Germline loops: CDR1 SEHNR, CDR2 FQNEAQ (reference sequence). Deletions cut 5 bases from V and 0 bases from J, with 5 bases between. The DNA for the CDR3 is TGTGCCAGCAGCCGAGACTCTGGGGCCAACGTCCTGACTTTC. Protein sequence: CASSRDSGANVLTF.

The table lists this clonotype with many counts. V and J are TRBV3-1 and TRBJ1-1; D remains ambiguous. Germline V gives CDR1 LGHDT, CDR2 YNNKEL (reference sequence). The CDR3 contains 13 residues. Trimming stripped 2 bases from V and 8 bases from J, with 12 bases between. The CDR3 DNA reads TGTGCCAGCAGCCAAAGGACCGCGATGGAAGCTTTCTTT. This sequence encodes CASSQRTAMEAFF. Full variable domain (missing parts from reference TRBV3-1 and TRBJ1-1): DTAVSQTPKYLVTQMGNDKSIKCEQNLGHDTMYWYKQDSKKFLKIMFSYNNKELIINETVPNRFSPKSPDKAHLNLHINSLELGDSAVYFCASSQRTAMEAFFGQGTRLTVV.

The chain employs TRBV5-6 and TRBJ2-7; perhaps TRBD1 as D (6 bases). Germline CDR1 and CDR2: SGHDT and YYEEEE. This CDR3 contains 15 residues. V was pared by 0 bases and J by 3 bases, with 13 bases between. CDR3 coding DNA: TGTGCCAGCAGCTTGGGAGGGGGTGGGTTCTACGAGCAGTACTTC. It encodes CASSLGGGGFYEQYF.

CDR3 nucleotides: TGTGCCACCAGCAGAGCCGTCGTCGCTAAAAAACTGTTTTTT. This encodes CATSRAVVAKKLFF. The V call is TRBV15, the J call TRBJ1-4; D is uncertain. Trimming removed 1 base at V and 9 bases at J, with 12 bases between. The germline V gene has CDR1 LNHNV and CDR2 YYDKDF (reference sequence). The CDR3 is made up of 14 amino acids.

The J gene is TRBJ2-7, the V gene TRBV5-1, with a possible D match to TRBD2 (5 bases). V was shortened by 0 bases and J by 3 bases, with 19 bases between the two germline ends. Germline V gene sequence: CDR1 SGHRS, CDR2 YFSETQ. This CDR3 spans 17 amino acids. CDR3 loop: CASSLGPRGADNYEQYF. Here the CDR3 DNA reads TGCGCCAGCAGCTTGGGCCCCCGGGGAGCGGATAACTACGAGCAGTACTTC.

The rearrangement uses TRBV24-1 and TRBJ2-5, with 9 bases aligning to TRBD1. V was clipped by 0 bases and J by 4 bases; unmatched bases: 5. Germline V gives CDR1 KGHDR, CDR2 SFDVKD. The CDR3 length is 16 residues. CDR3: CATSDLGQGQGETQYF. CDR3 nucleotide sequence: TGTGCCACCAGTGATTTGGGACAGGGACAGGGAGAGACCCAGTACTTC.

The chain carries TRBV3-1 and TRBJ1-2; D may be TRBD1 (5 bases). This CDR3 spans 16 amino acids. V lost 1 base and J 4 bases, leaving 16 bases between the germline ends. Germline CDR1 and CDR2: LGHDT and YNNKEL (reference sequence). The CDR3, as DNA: TGTGCCAGCAGCCAAGGGTCCAGGGTGTTTTCCTATGGCTACACCTTC. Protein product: CASSQGSRVFSYGYTF.

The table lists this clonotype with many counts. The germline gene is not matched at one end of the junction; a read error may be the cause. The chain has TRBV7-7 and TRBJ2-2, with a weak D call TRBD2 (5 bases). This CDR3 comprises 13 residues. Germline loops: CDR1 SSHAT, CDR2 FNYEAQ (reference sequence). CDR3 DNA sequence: TGTGCTAGCAGCCCCGCGGGTCCCGGGGAGCTGTTTTTT. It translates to CASSPAGPGELFF.

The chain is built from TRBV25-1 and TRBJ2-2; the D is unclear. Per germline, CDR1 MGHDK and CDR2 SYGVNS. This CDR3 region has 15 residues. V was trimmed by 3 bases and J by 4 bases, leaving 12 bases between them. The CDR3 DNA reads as TGTGCCAGCAGTGACCTCGGCCTAGTCACCGGGGAGCTGTTTTTT. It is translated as CASSDLGLVTGELFF.

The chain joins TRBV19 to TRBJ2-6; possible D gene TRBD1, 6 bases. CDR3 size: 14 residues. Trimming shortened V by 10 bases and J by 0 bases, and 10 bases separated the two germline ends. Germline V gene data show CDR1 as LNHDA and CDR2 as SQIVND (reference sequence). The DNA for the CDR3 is TGTGCCACACAGGACAGCTCTGGGGCCAACGTCCTGACTTTC. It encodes CATQDSSGANVLTF.

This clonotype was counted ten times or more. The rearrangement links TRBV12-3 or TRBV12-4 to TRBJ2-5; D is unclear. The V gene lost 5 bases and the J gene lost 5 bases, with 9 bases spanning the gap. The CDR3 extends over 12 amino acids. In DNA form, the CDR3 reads TGTGCCAGCAGTCCCATCGGGGAGACCCAGTACTTC. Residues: CASSPIGETQYF.

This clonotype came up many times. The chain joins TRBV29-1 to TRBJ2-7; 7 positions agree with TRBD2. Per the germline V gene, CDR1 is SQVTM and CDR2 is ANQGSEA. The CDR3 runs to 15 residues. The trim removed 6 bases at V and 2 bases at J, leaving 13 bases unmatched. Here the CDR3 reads CSVKRAGEGTYEQYF. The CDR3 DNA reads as TGCAGCGTGAAACGGGCGGGAGAGGGTACCTACGAGCAGTACTTC.

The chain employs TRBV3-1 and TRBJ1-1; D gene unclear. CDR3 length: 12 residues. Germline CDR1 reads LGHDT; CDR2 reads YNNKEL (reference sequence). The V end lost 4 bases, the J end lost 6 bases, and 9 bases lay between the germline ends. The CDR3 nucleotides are TGTGCCAGCAGCCTGGTAGAGTCTGAAGCTTTCTTT. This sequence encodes CASSLVESEAFF.